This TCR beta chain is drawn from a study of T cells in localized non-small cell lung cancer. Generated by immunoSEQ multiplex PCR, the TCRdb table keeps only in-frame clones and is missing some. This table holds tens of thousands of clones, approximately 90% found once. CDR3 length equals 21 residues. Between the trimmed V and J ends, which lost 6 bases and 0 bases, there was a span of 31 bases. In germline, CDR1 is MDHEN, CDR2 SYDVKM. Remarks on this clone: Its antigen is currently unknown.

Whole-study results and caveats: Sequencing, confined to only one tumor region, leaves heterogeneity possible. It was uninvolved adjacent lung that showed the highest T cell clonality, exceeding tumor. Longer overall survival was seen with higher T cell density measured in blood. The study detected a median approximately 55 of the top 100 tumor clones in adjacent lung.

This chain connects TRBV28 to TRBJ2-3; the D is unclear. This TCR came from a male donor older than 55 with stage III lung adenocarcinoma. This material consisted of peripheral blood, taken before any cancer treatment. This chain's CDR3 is CASSLPPPVKRVFASTDTQYF. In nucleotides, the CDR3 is TGTGCCAGCAGCCTCCCCCCCCCAGTGAAAAGGGTTTTCGCTAGCACAGATACGCAGTATTTT.